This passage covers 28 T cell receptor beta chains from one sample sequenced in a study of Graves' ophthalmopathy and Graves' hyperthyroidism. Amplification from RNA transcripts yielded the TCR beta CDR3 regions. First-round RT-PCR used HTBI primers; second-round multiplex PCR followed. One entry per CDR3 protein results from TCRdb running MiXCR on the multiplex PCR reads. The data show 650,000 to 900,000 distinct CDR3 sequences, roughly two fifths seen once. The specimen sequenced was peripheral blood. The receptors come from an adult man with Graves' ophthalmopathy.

DNA of the CDR3: TGTGCCAGCACCCCTGGACAAGAGACCCAGTACTTC. It encodes CASTPGQETQYF. The chain links TRBV7-2 to TRBJ2-5; D ambiguous. The CDR3 has 12 amino acids. CDR1 SGHTA and CDR2 FQGNSA come from the germline V gene. V was pared by 7 bases and J by 2 bases, with 8 bases between. The full variable domain, in which reference TRBV7-2 and TRBJ2-5 provide the parts outside the CDR3, is GAGVSQSPSNKVTEKGKDVELRCDPISGHTALYWYRQSLGQGLEFLIYFQGNSAPDKSGLPSDRFSAERTGGSVSTLTIQRTQQEDSAVYLCASTPGQETQYFGPGTRLLVL.

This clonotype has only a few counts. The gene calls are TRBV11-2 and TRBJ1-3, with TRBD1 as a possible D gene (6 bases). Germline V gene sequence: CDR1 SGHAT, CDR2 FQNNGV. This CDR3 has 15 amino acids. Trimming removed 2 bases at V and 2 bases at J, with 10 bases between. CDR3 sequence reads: CASSLPGVTGNTIYF. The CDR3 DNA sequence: TGTGCCAGCAGCTTACCAGGGGTGACTGGAAACACCATATATTTT. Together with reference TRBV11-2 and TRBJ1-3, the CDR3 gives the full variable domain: EAGVAQSPRYKIIEKRQSVAFWCNPISGHATLYWYQQILGQGPKLLIQFQNNGVVDDSQLPKDRFSAERLKGVDSTLKIQPAKLEDSAVYLCASSLPGVTGNTIYFGEGSWLTVV.

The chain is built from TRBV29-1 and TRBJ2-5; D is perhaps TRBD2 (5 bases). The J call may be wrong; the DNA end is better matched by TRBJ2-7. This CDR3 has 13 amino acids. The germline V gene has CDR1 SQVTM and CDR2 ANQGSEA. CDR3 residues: CSVRRLTGDEQYF. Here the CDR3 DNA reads TGCAGCGTCCGCAGATTAACCGGGGACGAGCAGTACTTC.

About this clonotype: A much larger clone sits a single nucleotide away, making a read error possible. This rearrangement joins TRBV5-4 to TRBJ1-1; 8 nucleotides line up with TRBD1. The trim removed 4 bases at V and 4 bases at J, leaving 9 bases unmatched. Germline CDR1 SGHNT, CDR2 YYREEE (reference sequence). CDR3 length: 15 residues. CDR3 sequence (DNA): TGTGCCAGCAGCCTCAAGACAGGGGTGATCACTGAAGCTTTCTTT. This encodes CASSLKTGVITEAFF.

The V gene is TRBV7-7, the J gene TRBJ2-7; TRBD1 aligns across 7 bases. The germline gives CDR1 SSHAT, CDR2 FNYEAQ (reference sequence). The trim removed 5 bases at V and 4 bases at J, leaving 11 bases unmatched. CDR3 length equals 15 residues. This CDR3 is CASSAHDRVLYEQYF. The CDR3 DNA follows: TGTGCCAGCAGCGCCCACGACAGGGTTCTATACGAGCAGTACTTC.

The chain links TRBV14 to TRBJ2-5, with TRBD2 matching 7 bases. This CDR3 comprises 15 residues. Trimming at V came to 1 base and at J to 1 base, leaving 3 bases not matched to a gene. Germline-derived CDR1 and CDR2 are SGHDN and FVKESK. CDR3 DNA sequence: TGTGCCAGCAGCCAAGTTAGGACTAGCCAAGAGACCCAGTACTTC. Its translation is CASSQVRTSQETQYF.

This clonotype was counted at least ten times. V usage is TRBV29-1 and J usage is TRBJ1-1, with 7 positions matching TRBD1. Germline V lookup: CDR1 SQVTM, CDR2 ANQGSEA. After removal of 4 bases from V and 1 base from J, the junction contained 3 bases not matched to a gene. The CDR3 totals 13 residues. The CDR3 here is CSVVTGPNTEAFF. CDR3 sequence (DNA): TGCAGCGTTGTGACAGGGCCGAACACTGAAGCTTTCTTT.

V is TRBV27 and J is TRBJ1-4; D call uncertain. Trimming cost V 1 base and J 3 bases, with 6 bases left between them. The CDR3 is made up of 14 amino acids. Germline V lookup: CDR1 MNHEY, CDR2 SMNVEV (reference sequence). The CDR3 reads CASSLWGANEKLFF. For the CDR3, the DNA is TGTGCCAGCAGTTTATGGGGTGCTAATGAAAAACTGTTTTTT. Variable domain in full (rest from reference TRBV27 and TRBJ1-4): EAQVTQNPRYLITVTGKKLTVTCSQNMNHEYMSWYRQDPGLGLRQIYYSMNVEVTDKGDVPEGYKVSRKEKRNFPLILESPSPNQTSLYFCASSLWGANEKLFFGSGTQLSVL.

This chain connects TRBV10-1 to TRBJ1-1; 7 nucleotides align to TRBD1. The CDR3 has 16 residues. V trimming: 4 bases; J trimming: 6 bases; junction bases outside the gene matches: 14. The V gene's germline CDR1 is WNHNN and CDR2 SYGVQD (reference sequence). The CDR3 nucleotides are TGCGCCAGCAGTGGGGTCCAAACAGGGGCGAGGGCTGAAGCTTTCTTT. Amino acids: CASSGVQTGARAEAFF.

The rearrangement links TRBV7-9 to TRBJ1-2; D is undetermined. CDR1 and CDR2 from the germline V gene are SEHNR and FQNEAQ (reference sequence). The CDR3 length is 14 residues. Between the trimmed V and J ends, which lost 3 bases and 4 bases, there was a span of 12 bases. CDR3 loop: CASSFDSSGYGYTF. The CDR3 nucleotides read TGTGCCAGCAGCTTTGATTCTTCGGGCTATGGCTACACCTTC.

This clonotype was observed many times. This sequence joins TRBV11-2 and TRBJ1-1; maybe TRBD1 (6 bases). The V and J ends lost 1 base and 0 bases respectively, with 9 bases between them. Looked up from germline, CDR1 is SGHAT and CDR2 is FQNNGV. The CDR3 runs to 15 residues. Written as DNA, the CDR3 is TGTGCCAGCAGCTTAGGCACAGGGATGAACACTGAAGCTTTCTTT. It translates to CASSLGTGMNTEAFF.

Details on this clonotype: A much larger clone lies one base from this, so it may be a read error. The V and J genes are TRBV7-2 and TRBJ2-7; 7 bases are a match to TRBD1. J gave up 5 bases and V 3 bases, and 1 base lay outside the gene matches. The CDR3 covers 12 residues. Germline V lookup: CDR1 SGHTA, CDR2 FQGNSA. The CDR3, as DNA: TGTGCCAGCAGCTTGACAGGGAACGAGCAGTACTTC. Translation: CASSLTGNEQYF.

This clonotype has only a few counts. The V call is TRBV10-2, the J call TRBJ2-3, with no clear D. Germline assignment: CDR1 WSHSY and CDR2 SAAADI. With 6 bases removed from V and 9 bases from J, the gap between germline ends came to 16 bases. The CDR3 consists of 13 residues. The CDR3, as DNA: TGCGCCAGCAGCAGAGACCCTGTGGAGACGCAGTATTTT. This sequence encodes CASSRDPVETQYF.

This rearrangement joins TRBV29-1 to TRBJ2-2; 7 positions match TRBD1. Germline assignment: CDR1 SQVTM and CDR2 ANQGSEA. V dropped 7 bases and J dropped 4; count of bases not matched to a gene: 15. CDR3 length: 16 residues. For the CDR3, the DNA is TGCAGCGCCAACAGCCCCGACAGGGATTTCACCGGGGAGCTGTTTTTT. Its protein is CSANSPDRDFTGELFF.

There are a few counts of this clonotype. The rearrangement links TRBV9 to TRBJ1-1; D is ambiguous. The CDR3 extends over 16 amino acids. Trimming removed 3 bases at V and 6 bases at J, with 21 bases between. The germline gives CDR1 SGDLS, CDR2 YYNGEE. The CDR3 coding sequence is TGTGCCAGCAGCGGGGGTAATGCGTCAGAACTGGCTGAAGCTTTCTTT. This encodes CASSGGNASELAEAFF.

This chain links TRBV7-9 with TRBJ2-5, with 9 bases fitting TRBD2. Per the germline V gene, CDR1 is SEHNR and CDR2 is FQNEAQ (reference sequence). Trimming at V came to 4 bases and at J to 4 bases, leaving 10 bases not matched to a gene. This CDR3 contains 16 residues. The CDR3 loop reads CASSSDRSGGGETQYF. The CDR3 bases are TGTGCCAGCAGCTCGGACCGTAGCGGGGGAGGAGAGACCCAGTACTTC.

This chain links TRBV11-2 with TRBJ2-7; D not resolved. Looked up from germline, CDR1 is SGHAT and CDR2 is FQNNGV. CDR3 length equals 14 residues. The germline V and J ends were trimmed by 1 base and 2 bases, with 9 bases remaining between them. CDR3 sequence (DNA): TGTGCCAGCAGCTTAGTATCCTACGCCTACGAGCAGTACTTC. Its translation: CASSLVSYAYEQYF.

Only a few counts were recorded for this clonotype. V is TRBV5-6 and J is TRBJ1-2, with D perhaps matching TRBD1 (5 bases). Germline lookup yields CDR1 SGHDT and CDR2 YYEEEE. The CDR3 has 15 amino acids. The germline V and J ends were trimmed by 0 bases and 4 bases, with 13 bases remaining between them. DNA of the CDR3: TGTGCCAGCAGCTTGGCCTTGACGACAGCCTATGGCTACACCTTC. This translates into CASSLALTTAYGYTF.

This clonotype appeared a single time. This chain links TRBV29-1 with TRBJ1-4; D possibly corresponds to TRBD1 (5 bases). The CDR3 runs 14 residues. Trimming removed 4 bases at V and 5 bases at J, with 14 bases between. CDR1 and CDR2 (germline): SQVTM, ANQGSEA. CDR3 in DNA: TGCAGCGTTGCACCCCAGGGCCGGAATGAAAAACTGTTTTTT. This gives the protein CSVAPQGRNEKLFF.

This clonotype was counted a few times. This CDR3 reads CSANRPGTSGYEQYF. The CDR3 DNA sequence: TGCAGTGCGAACAGACCCGGGACTAGCGGCTACGAGCAGTACTTC. V gene TRBV20-1 combines with J gene TRBJ2-7; 11 positions agree with TRBD2. The V gene's germline CDR1 is DFQATT and CDR2 SNEGSKA (reference sequence). The V gene end was trimmed by 6 bases and the J gene end by 3 bases; junction bases not matched to a gene: 10. The CDR3 consists of 15 residues.

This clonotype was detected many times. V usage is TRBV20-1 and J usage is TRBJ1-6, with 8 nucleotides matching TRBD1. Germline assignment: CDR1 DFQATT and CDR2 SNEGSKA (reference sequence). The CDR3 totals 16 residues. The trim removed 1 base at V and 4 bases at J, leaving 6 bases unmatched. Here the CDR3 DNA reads TGCAGTGCTAGAGCTGGACAGGGCGGGTATAATTCACCCCTCCACTTT. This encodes CSARAGQGGYNSPLHF.

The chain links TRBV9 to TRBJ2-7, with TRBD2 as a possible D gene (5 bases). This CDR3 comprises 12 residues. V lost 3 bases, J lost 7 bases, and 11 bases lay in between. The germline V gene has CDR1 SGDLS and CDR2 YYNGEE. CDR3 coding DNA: TGTGCCAGCAGCGCCGGGGATTTAGAGCAGTACTTC. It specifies CASSAGDLEQYF.

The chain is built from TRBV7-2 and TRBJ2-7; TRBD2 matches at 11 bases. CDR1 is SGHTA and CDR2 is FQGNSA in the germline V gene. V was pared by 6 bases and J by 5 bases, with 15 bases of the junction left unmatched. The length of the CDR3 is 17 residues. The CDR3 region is CASSHFGASGGYDEQYF. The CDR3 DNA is TGTGCCAGCAGTCACTTCGGGGCTAGCGGGGGGTACGACGAGCAGTACTTC.

CDR3 protein: CASRHAAGNQPQYF. The CDR3, as DNA: TGTGCCAGCAGGCATGCGGCAGGCAATCAGCCCCAGTACTTC. This chain links TRBV2 with TRBJ2-5; the D is unclear. Trimming took off 6 bases at V and 9 bases at J, with 20 bases between the two ends. Germline loops: CDR1 SNHLY, CDR2 FYNNEI. The CDR3 has 14 residues.

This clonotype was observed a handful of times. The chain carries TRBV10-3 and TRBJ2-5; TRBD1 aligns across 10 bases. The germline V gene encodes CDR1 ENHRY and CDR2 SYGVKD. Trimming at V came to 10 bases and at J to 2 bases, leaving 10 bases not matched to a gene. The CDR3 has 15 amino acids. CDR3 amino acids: CASRDRQGAQETQYF. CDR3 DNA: TGTGCCAGCAGGGATAGACAGGGGGCACAAGAGACCCAGTACTTC.

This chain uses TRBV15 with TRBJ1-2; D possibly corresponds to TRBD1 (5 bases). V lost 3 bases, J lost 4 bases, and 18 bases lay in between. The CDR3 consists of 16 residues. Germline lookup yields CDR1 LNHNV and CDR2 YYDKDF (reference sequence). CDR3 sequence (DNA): TGTGCCACCAGCAGCCCCCGTCAGGGTATGGGCTATGGCTACACCTTC. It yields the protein CATSSPRQGMGYGYTF.

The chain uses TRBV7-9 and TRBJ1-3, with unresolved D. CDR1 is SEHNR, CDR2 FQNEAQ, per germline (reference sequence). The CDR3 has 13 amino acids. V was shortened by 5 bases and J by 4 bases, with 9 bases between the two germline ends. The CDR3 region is CASSQGWGNTIYF. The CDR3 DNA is TGTGCCAGCAGCCAAGGTTGGGGAAACACCATATATTTT.

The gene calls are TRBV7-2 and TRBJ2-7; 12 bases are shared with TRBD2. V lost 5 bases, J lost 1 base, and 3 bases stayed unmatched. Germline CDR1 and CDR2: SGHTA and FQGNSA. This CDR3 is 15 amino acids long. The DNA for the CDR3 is TGTGCCAGCAGCATCACTAGCGGGGGGTCCTACGAGCAGTACTTC. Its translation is CASSITSGGSYEQYF.